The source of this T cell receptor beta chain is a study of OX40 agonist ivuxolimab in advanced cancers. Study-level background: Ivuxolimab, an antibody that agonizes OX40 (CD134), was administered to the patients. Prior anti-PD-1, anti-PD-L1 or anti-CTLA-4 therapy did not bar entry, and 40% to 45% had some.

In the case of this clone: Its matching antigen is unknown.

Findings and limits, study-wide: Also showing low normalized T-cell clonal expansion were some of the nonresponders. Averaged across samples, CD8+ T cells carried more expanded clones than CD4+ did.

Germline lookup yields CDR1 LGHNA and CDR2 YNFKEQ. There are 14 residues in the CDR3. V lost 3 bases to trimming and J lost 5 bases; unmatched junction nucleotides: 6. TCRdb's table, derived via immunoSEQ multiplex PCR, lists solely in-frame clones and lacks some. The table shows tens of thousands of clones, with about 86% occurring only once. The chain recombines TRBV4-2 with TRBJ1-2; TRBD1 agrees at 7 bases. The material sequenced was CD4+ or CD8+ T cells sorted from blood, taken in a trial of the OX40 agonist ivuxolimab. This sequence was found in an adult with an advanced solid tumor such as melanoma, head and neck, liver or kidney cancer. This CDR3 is CASSHPQGEYGYTF. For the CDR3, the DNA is TGTGCCAGCAGCCACCCGCAGGGGGAGTATGGCTACACCTTC.